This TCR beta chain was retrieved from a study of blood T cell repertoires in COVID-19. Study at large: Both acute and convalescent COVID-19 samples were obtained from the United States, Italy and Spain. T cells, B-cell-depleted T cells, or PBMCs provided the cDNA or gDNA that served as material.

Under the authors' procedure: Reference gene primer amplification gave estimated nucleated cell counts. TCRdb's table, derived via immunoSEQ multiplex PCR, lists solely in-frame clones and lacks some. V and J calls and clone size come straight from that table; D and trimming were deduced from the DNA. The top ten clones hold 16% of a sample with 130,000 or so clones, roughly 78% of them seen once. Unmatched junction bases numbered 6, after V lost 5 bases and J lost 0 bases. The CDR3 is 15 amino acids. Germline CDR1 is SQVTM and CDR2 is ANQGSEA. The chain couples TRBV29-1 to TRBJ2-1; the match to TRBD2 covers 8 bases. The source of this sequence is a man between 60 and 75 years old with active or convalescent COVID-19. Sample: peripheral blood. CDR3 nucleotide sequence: TGCAGCGTTAAACCCAGCGGGAGCTCCTACAATGAGCAGTTCTTC. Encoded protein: CSVKPSGSSYNEQFF.